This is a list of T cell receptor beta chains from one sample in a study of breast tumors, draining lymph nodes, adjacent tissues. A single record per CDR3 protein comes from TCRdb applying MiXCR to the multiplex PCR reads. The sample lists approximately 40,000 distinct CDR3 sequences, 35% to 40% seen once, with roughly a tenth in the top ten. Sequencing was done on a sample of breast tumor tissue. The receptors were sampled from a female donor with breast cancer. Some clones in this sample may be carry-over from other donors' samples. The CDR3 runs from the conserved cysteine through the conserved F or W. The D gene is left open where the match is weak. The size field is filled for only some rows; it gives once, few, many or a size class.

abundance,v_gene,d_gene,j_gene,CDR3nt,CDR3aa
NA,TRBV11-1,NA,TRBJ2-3,TGTGCCAGCAGCTTCCCCCTGGTAGATACGCAGTATTTT,CASSFPLVDTQYF
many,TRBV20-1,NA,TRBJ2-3,TGCAGTGCTAGAATGGGTGGGAGGAACACAGATACGCAGTATTTT,CSARMGGRNTDTQYF
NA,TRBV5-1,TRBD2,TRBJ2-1,TGCGCCAGCAGACCGGGACTAGCGGGAGGGAGCTCCTACAATGAGCAGTTCTTC,CASRPGLAGGSSYNEQFF
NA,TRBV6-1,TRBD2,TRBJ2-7,TGTGCCAGCAGCCAGGGAGGGGTCTACGAGCAGTACTTC,CASSQGGVYEQYF
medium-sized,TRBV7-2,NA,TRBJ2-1,TGTGCCAGCAGCTTAGGTGTCGGACCCTACAATGAGCAGTTCTTC,CASSLGVGPYNEQFF
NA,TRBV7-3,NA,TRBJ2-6,TGTGCCAGCAGCTTAGGGGAGCCTGGGGCCAACGTCCTGACTTTC,CASSLGEPGANVLTF
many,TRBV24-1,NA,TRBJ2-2,TGTGCCACCAGTAGGGGACAGAACACCGGGGAGCTGTTTTTT,CATSRGQNTGELFF
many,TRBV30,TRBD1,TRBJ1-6,TGTGCCTGGAGTGGACAGGGTAATTCACCCCTCCACTTT,CAWSGQGNSPLHF
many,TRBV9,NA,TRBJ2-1,TGTGCCAGCAGCGTAACGGGCTCCTACAATGAGCAGTTCTTC,CASSVTGSYNEQFF
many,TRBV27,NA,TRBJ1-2,TGTGCCAGCAGTGACCTTGACAACTCCGGCTACACCTTC,CASSDLDNSGYTF
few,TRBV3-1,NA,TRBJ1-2,TGTGCCAGCAGCCAAGCGAGGGGCAGGGTTGCTAACTATGGCTACACCTTC,CASSQARGRVANYGYTF
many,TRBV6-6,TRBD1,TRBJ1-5,TGTGCCAGCAGAGGACAGGGACCTCAGCCCCAGCATTTT,CASRGQGPQPQHF
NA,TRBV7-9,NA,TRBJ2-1,TGTGCCAGCAGTAGGGCGGGGTTTCCCTACAATGAGCAGTTCTTC,CASSRAGFPYNEQFF
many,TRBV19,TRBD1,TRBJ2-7,TGTGCCAGTAGTACCTGGGGGACAGGGAGGACCTACGAGCAGTACTTC,CASSTWGTGRTYEQYF
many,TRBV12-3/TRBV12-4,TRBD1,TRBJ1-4,TGTGCCAGCAGTTTAGTACAGGGGGAAAAACTGTTTTTT,CASSLVQGEKLFF
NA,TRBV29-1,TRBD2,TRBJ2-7,TGCAGCGTTAACGGACTAGCGGGAGTTTACGAGCAGTACTTC,CSVNGLAGVYEQYF
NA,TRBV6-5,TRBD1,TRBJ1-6,TGTGCCAGCGTAACTAGACAGGGGCGGTCACCCCTCCACTTT,CASVTRQGRSPLHF
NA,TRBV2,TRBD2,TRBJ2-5,TGTGCCAGCCGTAGCGGGAGGGGCCGGGGGGAGACCCAGTACTTC,CASRSGRGRGETQYF
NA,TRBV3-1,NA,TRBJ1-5,TGTGCCAGCAGCTGGGGGAATCAGCCCCAGCATTTT,CASSWGNQPQHF
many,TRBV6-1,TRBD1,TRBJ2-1,TGTGCCAGCAGTGCGGTACAGGGGCGCTCCTACAATGAGCAGTTCTTC,CASSAVQGRSYNEQFF
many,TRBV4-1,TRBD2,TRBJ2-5,TGCGCCAGCAGCCAAGATACTAGCGGGATGGGGACCCAGTACTTC,CASSQDTSGMGTQYF
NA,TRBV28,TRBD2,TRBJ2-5,TGTGCCAGCAGTTCCCTAGCGGGCCCGGGAGAGACCCAGTACTTC,CASSSLAGPGETQYF
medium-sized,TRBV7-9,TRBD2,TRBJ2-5,TGTGCCAGCAGCTCCGCGGGAGTGAGGTACCAAGAGACCCAGTACTTC,CASSSAGVRYQETQYF
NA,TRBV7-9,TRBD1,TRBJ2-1,TGTGCCAGCAGCGCCCCGGGACAGAGTTACAATGAGCAGTTCTTC,CASSAPGQSYNEQFF
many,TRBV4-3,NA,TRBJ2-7,TGCGCCAGCAGCCAGAGGCTGCAATACGAGCAGTACTTC,CASSQRLQYEQYF
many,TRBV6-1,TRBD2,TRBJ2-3,TGTGCCAGCAGTGACTCCCCTAGCGGGAGGGGTTCTAGCACAGATACGCAGTATTTT,CASSDSPSGRGSSTDTQYF
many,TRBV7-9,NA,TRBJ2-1,TGTGCCAGCAGCTTAGAGGTGGAAGGTGAGCAGTTCTTC,CASSLEVEGEQFF
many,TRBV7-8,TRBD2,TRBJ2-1,TGTGCCAGCAGCTTAGCGCGGGGGAATGAGCAGTTCTTC,CASSLARGNEQFF
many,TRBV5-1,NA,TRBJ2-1,TGCGCCAGCAGCTTGGCCAGGGGGGGGGGTGAGCAGTTCTTC,CASSLARGGGEQFF
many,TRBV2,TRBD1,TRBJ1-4,TGTGCCAGCAGTGAAGGAACAGGGGGTGAAAAACTGTTTTTT,CASSEGTGGEKLFF
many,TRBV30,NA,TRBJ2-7,TGTGCCTGGAGCCTTGGGGGCATGGGTAAATACGAGCAGTACTTC,CAWSLGGMGKYEQYF
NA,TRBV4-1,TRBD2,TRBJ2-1,TGCGCCAGCAGCCGCCTGGACCTAGCGGGAGCCTTCAATGAGCAGTTCTTC,CASSRLDLAGAFNEQFF
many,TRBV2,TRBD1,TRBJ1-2,TGTGCCAGCAGGACGACAGGGCTTTCGGGCTACACCTTC,CASRTTGLSGYTF
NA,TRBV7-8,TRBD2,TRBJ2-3,TGTGCCAGCAGCCTCTTCGGGACTAGCGGGAGGCGGAAGCGGGATACGCAGTATTTT,CASSLFGTSGRRKRDTQYF
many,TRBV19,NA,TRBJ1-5,TGTGCCAGTAGTATAGATCAGGGGAGTTACATTAGCAATCAGCCCCAGCATTTT,CASSIDQGSYISNQPQHF
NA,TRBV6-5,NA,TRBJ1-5,TGTGCCAGCAGCTACGGATGGTATCAGCCCCAGCATTTT,CASSYGWYQPQHF
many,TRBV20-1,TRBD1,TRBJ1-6,TGCAGTGCTAGAGCGTTACTAGACAGGGGGCTTTATAATTCACCCCTCCACTTT,CSARALLDRGLYNSPLHF
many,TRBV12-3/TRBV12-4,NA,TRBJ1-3,TGTGCCAGCAGCTGGGACCTTAGCCGAAACACCATATATTTT,CASSWDLSRNTIYF
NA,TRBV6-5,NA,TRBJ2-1,TGTGCCAGCAGTTCAGACGGGGGAGGGGGGATCGCCTACAATGAGCAGTTCTTC,CASSSDGGGGIAYNEQFF
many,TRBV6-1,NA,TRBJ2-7,TGTGCCAGCAGTGAAGCGACTGGACCGGGGCAGTACTTC,CASSEATGPGQYF
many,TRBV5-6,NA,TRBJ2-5,TGTGCCAGCAGCTCGCAGGGGTTTGTAGGGGAGACCCAGTACTTC,CASSSQGFVGETQYF
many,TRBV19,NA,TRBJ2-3,TGTGCCAGTAAGTCGCAAGCGTGGGGTACAGATACGCAGTATTTT,CASKSQAWGTDTQYF